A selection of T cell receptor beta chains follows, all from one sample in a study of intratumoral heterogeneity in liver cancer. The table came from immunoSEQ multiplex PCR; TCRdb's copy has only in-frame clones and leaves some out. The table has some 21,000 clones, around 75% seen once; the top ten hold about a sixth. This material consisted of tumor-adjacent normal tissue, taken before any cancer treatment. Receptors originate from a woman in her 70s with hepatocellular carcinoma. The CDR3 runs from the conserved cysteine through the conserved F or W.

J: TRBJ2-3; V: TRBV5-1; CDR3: CASSRDRSLSTDTQYF
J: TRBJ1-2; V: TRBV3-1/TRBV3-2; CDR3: CASSQGSKGYTF
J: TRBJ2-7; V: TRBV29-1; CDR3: CSVKRPGTKNPYEQYF
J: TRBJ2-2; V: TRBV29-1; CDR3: CSVDRGLSTGELFF
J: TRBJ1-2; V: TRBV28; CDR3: CASSQRDRGVYGYTF
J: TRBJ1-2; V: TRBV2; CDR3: CASSEGRQNYGYTF
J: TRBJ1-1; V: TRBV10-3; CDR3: CAISALGQGDTEAFF
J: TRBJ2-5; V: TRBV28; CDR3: CASSFPGTPQETQYF
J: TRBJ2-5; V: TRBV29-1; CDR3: CSVGKGLETQYF
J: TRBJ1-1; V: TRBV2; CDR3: CASRTGGGTEAFF
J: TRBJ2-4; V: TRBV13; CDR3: CASSAGLAAKNIQYF
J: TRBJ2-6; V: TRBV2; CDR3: CASSRVHRGSSGANVLTF
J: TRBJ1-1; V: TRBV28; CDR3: CASSPPRSMNTEAFF
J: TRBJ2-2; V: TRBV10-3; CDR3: CATTDTRTGELFF
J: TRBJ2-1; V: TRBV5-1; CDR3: CASSVLLAGGEQFF
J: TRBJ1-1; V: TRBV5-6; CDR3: CASWGVFRDTEAFF
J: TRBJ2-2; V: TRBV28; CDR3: CASFEGTSSNTGELFF
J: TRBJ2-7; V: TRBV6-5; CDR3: CASKPGTGAYEQYF
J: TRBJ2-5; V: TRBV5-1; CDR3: CASSTTSGGGTQYF
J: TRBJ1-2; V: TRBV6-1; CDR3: CASSEALGQGVNGYTF
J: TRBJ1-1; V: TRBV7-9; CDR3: CASSGQGNTEAFF
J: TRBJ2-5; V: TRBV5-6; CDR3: CASSYAGREGETQYF
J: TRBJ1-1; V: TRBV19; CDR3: CASSHRPRENTEAFF
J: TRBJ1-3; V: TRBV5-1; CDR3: CASSRGGQGTGNTIYF
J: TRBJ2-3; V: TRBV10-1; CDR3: CASSGLGADTQYF
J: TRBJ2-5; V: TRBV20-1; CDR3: CSATKLETQYF
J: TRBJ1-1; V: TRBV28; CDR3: CASRTGDLNTEAFF
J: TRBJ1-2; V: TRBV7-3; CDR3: CASSSSGTESSGYTF
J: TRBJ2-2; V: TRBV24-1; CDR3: CATSVGGPTGELFF
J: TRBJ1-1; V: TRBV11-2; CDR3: CASSLESHNTEAFF
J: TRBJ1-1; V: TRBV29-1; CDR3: CSVSREVNTEAFF
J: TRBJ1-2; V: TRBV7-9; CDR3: CASSLGGGVGYTF
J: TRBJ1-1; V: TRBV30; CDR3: CAWRAGQSVGAFF
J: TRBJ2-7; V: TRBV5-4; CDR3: CASSWETGSYEQYF
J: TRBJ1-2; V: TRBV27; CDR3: CASSFSGQGAPGYTF
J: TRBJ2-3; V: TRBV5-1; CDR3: CASSSGHTDTQYF
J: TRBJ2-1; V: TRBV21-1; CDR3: CASSRRDSTTYNEQFF
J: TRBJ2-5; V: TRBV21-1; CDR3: CASSKEGERTGYQETQYF
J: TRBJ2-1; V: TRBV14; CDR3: CASSQQRASYNEQFF
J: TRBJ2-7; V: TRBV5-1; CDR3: CASRGTSGRSSYEQYF
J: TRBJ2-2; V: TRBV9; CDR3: CASSVAGMDTGELFF
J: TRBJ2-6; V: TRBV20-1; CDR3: CSASRGSGANVLTF
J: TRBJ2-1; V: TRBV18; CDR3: CASSLSAPGARNEQFF
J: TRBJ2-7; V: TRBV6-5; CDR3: CASSYGGRTYEQYF
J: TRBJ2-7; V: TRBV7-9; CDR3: CASSYDRDEQYF
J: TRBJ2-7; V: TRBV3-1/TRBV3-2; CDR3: CASSLRQGNTYEQYF
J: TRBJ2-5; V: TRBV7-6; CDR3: CASSRWTSYQETQYF
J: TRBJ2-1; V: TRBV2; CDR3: CASSEGGEQFF
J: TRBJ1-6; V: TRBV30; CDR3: CAWTEEAAVGNSPLHF
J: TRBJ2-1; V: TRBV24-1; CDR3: CATSDASLAGLNEQFF
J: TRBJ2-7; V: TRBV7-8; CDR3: CASSLVLREQYF
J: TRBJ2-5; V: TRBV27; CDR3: CASSPLSGGETQYF
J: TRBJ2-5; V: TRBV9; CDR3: CASSFRTASQETQYF
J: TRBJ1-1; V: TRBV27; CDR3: CASGRNTEAFF
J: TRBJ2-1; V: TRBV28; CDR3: CASSLVVNEQFF
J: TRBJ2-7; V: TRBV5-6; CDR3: CASSFGRAYEQYF
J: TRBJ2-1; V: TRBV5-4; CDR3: CASSPPTSNEQFF
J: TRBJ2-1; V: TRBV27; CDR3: CASSFEGTYNEQFF
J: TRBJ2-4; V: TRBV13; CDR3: CASSLIRISNIQYF